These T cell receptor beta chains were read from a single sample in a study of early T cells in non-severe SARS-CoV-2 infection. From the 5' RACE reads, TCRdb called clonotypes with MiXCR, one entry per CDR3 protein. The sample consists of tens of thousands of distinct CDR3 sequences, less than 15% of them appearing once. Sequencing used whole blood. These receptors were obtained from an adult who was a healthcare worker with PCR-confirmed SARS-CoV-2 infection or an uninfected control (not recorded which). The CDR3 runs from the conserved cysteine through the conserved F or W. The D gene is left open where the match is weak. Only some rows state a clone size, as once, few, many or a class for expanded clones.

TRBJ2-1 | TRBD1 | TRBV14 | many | CASSQDGQGMYEQFF | TGTGCCAGCAGCCAAGACGGACAGGGGATGTATGAGCAGTTCTTC
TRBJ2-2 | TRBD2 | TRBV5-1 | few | CASSLQAGDTGELFF | TGCGCCAGCAGCTTACAAGCGGGAGATACCGGGGAGCTGTTTTTT
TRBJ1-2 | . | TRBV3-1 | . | CASSPRGASGSYGYTF | TGTGCCAGCAGCCCCAGGGGCGCCTCCGGGTCCTATGGCTACACCTTC
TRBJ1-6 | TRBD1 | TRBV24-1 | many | CATSPGGTGNNSPLHF | TGTGCCACCAGCCCCGGTGGGACAGGTAATAATTCACCCCTCCACTTT
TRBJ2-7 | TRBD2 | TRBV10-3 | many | CAISESGLGIRQYF | TGTGCCATCAGTGAGTCGGGACTAGGGATCCGGCAGTACTTC
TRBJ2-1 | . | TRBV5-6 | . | CASSLRGHEQFF | TGTGCCAGCAGCTTGCGGGGGCACGAGCAGTTCTTC
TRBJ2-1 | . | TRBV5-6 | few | CASSPPRAVYNEQFF | TGTGCCAGCAGCCCTCCGCGGGCCGTCTACAATGAGCAGTTCTTC
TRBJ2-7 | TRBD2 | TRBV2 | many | CASSAGLAGQQYF | TGTGCCAGCAGCGCCGGACTAGCGGGGCAGCAGTACTTC
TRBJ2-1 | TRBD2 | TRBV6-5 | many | CASINIGRGRRGSYNEQFF | TGTGCCAGCATCAACATAGGGAGGGGCCGCCGTGGCTCCTACAATGAGCAGTTCTTC
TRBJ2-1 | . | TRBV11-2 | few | CASQEGLSSYNEQFF | TGTGCCAGCCAGGAGGGGCTAAGCTCCTACAATGAGCAGTTCTTC
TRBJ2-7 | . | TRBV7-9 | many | CASSSREAYEQYF | TGTGCCAGCAGCTCCAGAGAAGCCTACGAGCAGTACTTC
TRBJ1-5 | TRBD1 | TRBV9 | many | CASSVGQGGDQPQHF | TGTGCCAGCAGCGTAGGACAGGGAGGCGATCAGCCCCAGCATTTT
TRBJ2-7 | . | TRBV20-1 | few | CSAQASRGMHEQYF | TGCAGTGCTCAAGCGTCACGGGGTATGCACGAGCAGTACTTC
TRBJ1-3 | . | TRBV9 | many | CASSVARDPGLTGNTIYF | TGTGCCAGCAGCGTGGCCCGGGACCCCGGATTAACTGGAAACACCATATATTTT
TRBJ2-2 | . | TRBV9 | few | CASSVGEWGDTGELFF | TGTGCCAGCAGCGTAGGAGAATGGGGAGACACCGGGGAGCTGTTTTTT
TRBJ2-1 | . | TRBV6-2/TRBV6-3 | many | CASSYSISAKYNEQFF | TGTGCCAGCAGTTACTCGATCAGCGCGAAGTACAATGAGCAGTTCTTC
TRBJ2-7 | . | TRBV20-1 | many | CSARRLRGGTSYEQYF | TGCAGTGCTAGGAGATTGAGAGGGGGGACCTCCTACGAGCAGTACTTC